The rows below give T cell receptor beta chains drawn from one sample of a study of post-analysis software for immune sequencing data. TCRdb re-called the PCR reads with MiXCR, one entry per CDR3 protein. The sample has about 770,000 distinct CDR3 sequences; just over 45% are singletons. Specimen: blood. These receptors came from a girl aged 5 to 17 with multiple sclerosis. CDR3s include the opening cysteine and the closing phenylalanine or tryptophan. D genes are given only for firm matches. Only some rows state a clone size, as once, few, many or a class for expanded clones.

V: TRBV25-1
D: TRBD2
size: -
J: TRBJ2-1
DNA: TGTGCCAGCAGTGAACGTGGCCTAGCGGGAGGGCCGCAGTTCTTC
CDR3: CASSERGLAGGPQFF

V: TRBV7-2
D: TRBD1
size: many
J: TRBJ1-4
DNA: TGTGCCAGCAGCGTACAGGGGGTGAGGGGTGAAAAACTGTTTTTT
CDR3: CASSVQGVRGEKLFF

V: TRBV14
D: -
size: -
J: TRBJ2-1
DNA: TGTGCCAGCAGCCAGGCCTATGATGGCAATGAGCAGTTCTTC
CDR3: CASSQAYDGNEQFF

V: TRBV29-1
D: TRBD2
size: -
J: TRBJ2-7
DNA: TGCAGCGTTGAAGGGACTAGCCTCCAACCCTCCGAGCAGTACTTC
CDR3: CSVEGTSLQPSEQYF

V: TRBV6-4
D: -
size: -
J: TRBJ1-6
DNA: TGTGCCAGCAGTGAGGTGCCAGCAAACTCACCCCTCCACTTT
CDR3: CASSEVPANSPLHF

V: TRBV10-3
D: -
size: many
J: TRBJ2-5
DNA: TGTGCCATCAGAGAACAGGGCTGGGAGACCCAGTACTTC
CDR3: CAIREQGWETQYF

V: TRBV29-1
D: -
size: -
J: TRBJ2-1
DNA: TGCAGCCTCTTCGGGACCTCGGGTGAGCAGTTCTTC
CDR3: CSLFGTSGEQFF

V: TRBV20-1
D: TRBD1
size: -
J: TRBJ2-7
DNA: TGCAGTGCTAGAGCCCCCACGGACAGGGGGCGGAAGTACGAGCAGTACTTC
CDR3: CSARAPTDRGRKYEQYF

V: TRBV2
D: -
size: few
J: TRBJ1-2
DNA: TGTGCCAGCAGTGAAGCGAGGACACCGGGGAGATATGGCTACACCTTC
CDR3: CASSEARTPGRYGYTF

V: TRBV5-6
D: TRBD1
size: few
J: TRBJ2-1
DNA: TGTGCCAGCAGCTGGACAGGCCGCAATGAGCAGTTCTTC
CDR3: CASSWTGRNEQFF